Sequencing of this T cell receptor (beta chain) was carried out in a study of cytomegalovirus exposure and HLA in healthy donors (dated by TCRdb to about 2017). With respect to the entire study: According to an earlier analysis of around 600 of the donors, 150 million to 200 million T cells yielded roughly 110 million unique TCR beta sequences and around 300 Gb of sequence data. An early release covering roughly 640 HLA-typed donors comprised about 300 gigabases of sequencing data and around 86 million unique TCR sequences. Of the roughly 400 genotyped donors, approximately 80% were placed in the genetic ancestry cluster associated with self-reported Caucasian donors. The study aimed to test whether cataloging public T cell receptors could reveal signatures of past pathogen exposure. Using immunosequencing, the study profiled T cell repertoires from 666 subjects and related those repertoires to cytomegalovirus serostatus. In addition to the first cohort of 666 subjects, a separate validation cohort of 100 to 150 different subjects was used. The study combined high-throughput TCR immunosequencing, statistical association of individual TCRs with disease status, and machine learning to predict cytomegalovirus infection status. A later analysis re-analyzed previously published TCR beta repertoires from 650 to 800 donors and added high-resolution HLA genotyping to study TCR occurrence patterns. Rather than drawing on any new phenotypic data, the later analysis identified candidate immune exposures from TCR beta sequences and the way those sequences occurred across donors. To decide whether each TCR beta V gene segment behaved as functional or pseudogenic, an earlier analysis of 587 of the donors relied on high-throughput TCR beta sequencing. Donor age, sex, ethnicity and CMV serostatus were collected together with the repertoire data. In a later genetic analysis, genome-wide SNP genotypes for about three fifths of the roughly 670 donors were used, and that subset was treated as a discovery cohort. Every repertoire in the discovery cohort had been generated on one and the same sequencing platform. Class I and class II HLA loci were covered by the typing at four-digit resolution. Typing coverage differed by locus: A, B, C, DRB1 and DQB1 were typed in about 620-640 donors, DQA1 in about 550, DPA1 in 600 to 610, and DPB1 in 400 to 490. Roughly 5 DR-DQ haplotypes were handled as single units for association and clustering because linkage in the cohort was strong. On average, 235,054 unique TCR beta nucleotide sequences were sequenced per donor among a few hundred genotyped donors of the cohort, with around 19% of those sequences being non-productive.

The method behind the library was the immunoSEQ multiplex PCR assay. A mixture of 60 forward primers for TCR Vbeta segments and 13 reverse primers for TCR Jbeta segments was used in the multiplex PCR. The CDR3 region of rearranged TCR beta genes was amplified from genomic DNA by a multiplex PCR assay. The amplified TCR beta libraries were sequenced on the Illumina HiSeq System as 87-base-pair reads. Regarding the original processing steps: A later analysis tallied tens of millions of unique TCR beta chains across the 600 to 700 repertoires, and some 10 million of those chains were shared by two or more donors. To remove PCR and sequencing errors, raw reads were error-corrected and collapsed into unique sequences using a nearest-neighbor algorithm that merged closely related sequences. To assign V, D and J gene segments, CDR3 sequences were aligned to IMGT reference sequences. Each retained sequence needed at least a six-nucleotide match to both a V gene segment and a J gene segment. Rearrangements were classified as productive when the CDR3 lacked stop codons and remained in frame with V and J, and all other rearrangements were classified as non-productive. CDR3 was defined by IMGT convention, running from the second conserved V-encoded cysteine to the conserved J-encoded phenylalanine. The earlier analysis of a few hundred of the donors excluded any sequence lacking an unambiguous match to a single V gene segment. In an earlier analysis of some 590 of the donors, V segments were called functional above 56.7% productive rearrangements and were called segregating when the between-donor standard deviation exceeded 5%. A statistical classification framework was built for diagnosing cytomegalovirus status from the catalog of TCR beta chain sequences. In a later analysis, V and J genes were assigned by comparing TCR nucleotide sequences against IMGT/GENE-DB human TR gene sequences. A later analysis assigned CDR3 sequences and most-parsimonious VDJ recombination scenarios with the TCRdist pipeline. In a later analysis, every TCR beta chain was defined by the combination of its CDR3 amino acid sequence and its V-gene family, and reads without a unique V-gene family were dropped. In a later analysis, several hundred highly shared, low-generation-probability nucleotide sequences were removed to address suspected cross-contamination and a sequencing artifact. In a later analysis, a clonal expansion index for each public chain was calculated from normalized within-repertoire ranks of inferred template counts. A later analysis computed generation probabilities with a VDJ recombination model fitted to out-of-frame rearrangements, and checked the results against IGoR. Hypergeometric tests were used in a later analysis to score TCR-TCR, TCR-HLA and TCR-CMV co-occurrence, with a repertoire-size bias correction applied to the TCR pairs. In a later analysis, false discovery rates were estimated by permuting HLA or CMV assignments 20 times. A later analysis grouped co-occurring TCRs with DBSCAN, adding TCRdist sequence similarity when clustering within HLA-allele-positive subsets. Repertoires with fewer than 30,000 or more than 120,000 public chains, plus five repertoires with anomalous nucleotide sharing, were excluded from co-occurrence clustering. The table was pulled from immuneACCESS by TCRdb, which kept in-frame rearrangements only. Such tables lose some clones; where checked, under half of the loss comes from unresolved V genes, and the rest has no known cause. D and trimming come from the DNA, and the V and J calls and clone size come from that table. Present in this sample are about 170,000 clones, approximately 80% of which were seen just once. The leading ten clones occupy approximately 2.4% of the sample.

For CDR1 and CDR2, the germline V gene (reference sequence) lists SEHNR and FQNEAQ. There are 14 amino acids in the CDR3, from cysteine to phenylalanine inclusive. The DNA shown is the 42-base CDR3, in frame from base 1. V drops 5 bases and J drops 5 bases, leaving 15 bases in between. In the case of this clone: Its binding antigen is unknown. Base-call qualities are not available, and no considerably larger clone is one nucleotide away.

In total, over 600 healthy bone marrow donors made up the cohort. At the time of sampling, all cohort members were nominally healthy, though unrecorded immune exposures were likely present. The donor tested CMV seronegative, placing the donor among the roughly 350 seronegative members of the cohort. Every donor gave a peripheral blood sample, and the peripheral blood mononuclear cells from that sample were used for TCR beta sequencing. Genomic DNA was extracted from the blood cell samples with the Qiagen DNeasy Blood Extraction Kit. What the work shows at the level of the full study, not this receptor alone: In vitro tests confirmed that three of the cytomegalovirus-associated TCR beta chains recognize cytomegalovirus antigens. Because counts were too low, around 18 rarely observed V segments, including chromosome 9 orphons, were left out of the earlier analysis of 587 of the donors. Some IMGT-functional V segments, including TRBV6-2 and TRBV6-3, could not be distinguished by the 87-base-pair reads and were therefore excluded. Across donors, most TCR sequences were observed very rarely, whereas some public TCRs were present in many individuals. A group of highly shared sequence variants was considered likely to be a technical artifact of the sequencing pipeline. A later analysis found that most CMV-associated TCR beta chains appeared HLA-restricted, with HLA associations seemingly driven largely by CMV exposure. A further reported finding was that TCR beta sequences accurately predicted the HLA-A and HLA-B alleles for most subjects in the first cohort. Correlated functional status among segregating V segments might be attributable to linkage disequilibrium, but an unknown experimental factor could not be ruled out. In a later analysis, HLA-associated TCR beta chains were found to be more clonally expanded and to have lower generation probabilities than equally common non-associated chains. Because HLA typing was missing for some donors at each locus, association tests included only the typed subset. V-gene and J-gene trimming of TCR beta chains was associated with a missense DCLRE1C variant in a later genetic analysis, and the association was replicated in an independent cohort. According to the authors, the approach could potentially be generalized to other disease states and immunological phenotypes. An earlier analysis of several hundred of the donors showed that most TCR beta V segments appeared in productive rearrangements either about 87% or about 30% of the time, which broadly matched IMGT annotations. The presence/absence analyses assumed that sequencing depth was roughly uniform across donors, and that assumption may not be true. Several of the top co-occurrence clusters appeared to be linked to parvovirus B19, influenza, CMV and Epstein-Barr virus, according to a later analysis. In the study, some 160 TCR beta chains were listed as associated with cytomegalovirus. At a false discovery rate of 0.05, a later analysis linked about 16,000 TCR beta sequences to specific HLA alleles. When HLA alleles, especially DR and DQ, strongly co-occurred, TCR associations were difficult to assign to individual alleles. Immune exposure information for the cohort was limited to CMV serostatus. Cytomegalovirus status was reported to be diagnosed by the classifier with high specificity and sensitivity in both the original and validation cohorts. This cohort had only TCR beta chains sequenced, and the lack of alpha or paired-chain data limited which features could be detected. According to a later genetic analysis, donors in an Asian-associated ancestry cluster had fewer N-insertions in productive TCRs than the approximately 700-donor mean. According to a later analysis, TCR association rates differed among HLA loci, with DRB1 alleles showing the most associated TCRs and HLA-C alleles showing the fewest.

The receptor's source is a male donor in good health and CMV-seronegative. The sample was PBMCs. The rearranged segments are TRBV7-9 and TRBJ1-2; D gene: possibly TRBD1, on 6 matching bases. The CDR3 has the sequence CASSPGQGRYGYTF. The DNA sequence is given as TGTGCCAGCAGCCCAGGCCAGGGGCGGTATGGCTACACCTTC.